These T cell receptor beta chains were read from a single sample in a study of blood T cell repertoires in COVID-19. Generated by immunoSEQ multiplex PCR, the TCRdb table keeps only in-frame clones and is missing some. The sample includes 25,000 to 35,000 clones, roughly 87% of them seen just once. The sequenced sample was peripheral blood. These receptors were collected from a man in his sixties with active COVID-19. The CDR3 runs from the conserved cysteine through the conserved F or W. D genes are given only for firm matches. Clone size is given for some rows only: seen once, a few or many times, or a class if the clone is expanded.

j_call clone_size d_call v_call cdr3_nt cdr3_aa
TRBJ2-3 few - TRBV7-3 TGTGCCAGCAGCCCATTTGACAGCCTAGATACGCAGTATTTT CASSPFDSLDTQYF
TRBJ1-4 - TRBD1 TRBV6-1 TGTGCCAGCAGTGAAGGGACAGGGTTTGAAAAACTGTTTTTT CASSEGTGFEKLFF
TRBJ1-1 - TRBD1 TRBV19 TGTGCCAGTAGTGCCCGCCAGGGGGCTGAAGCTTTCTTT CASSARQGAEAFF
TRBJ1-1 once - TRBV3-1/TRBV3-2 TGTGCCAGCAGCCATCGACGGGAGAACACTGAAGCTTTCTTT CASSHRRENTEAFF
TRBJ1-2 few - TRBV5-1 TGCGCCAGCAGCGCCGGGTCGCCCGGGGATGGCTACACCTTC CASSAGSPGDGYTF
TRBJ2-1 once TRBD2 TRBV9 TGTGCCAGCAGCTCAGCGGGGAGCTCCTACAATGAGCAGTTCTTC CASSSAGSSYNEQFF
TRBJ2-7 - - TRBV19 TGTGCCAGTAGTATAGGTCTGGGACTTTTGTCCTACGAGCAGTACTTC CASSIGLGLLSYEQYF
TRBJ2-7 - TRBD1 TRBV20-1 TGCAGTGCTAGTCGCACAGGGGACAGTCCCTGGTACTTC CSASRTGDSPWYF
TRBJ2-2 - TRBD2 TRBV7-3 TGTGCCAGCAGCTTACAAGCGGGGGTTACCGGGGAGCTGTTTTTT CASSLQAGVTGELFF
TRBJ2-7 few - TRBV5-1 TGCGCCAGCAGACTCACAGGGTCGGACTACGAGCAGTACTTC CASRLTGSDYEQYF
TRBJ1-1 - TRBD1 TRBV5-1 TGCGCCAGCAGCTTGGTCTCGGGACAGGGGGCCCTTGGAGCTTTCTTT CASSLVSGQGALGAFF
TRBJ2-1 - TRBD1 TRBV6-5 TGTGCCAGTAAGACAGGGCACAGGGGGAATGAGCAGTTCTTC CASKTGHRGNEQFF
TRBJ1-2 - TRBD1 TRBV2 TGTGCCAGCAGAGAGGACAGGGTCAACTATGGCTACACCTTC CASREDRVNYGYTF
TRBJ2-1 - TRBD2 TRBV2 TGTGCCAGCAGTGGAACCGGGACTAGCGTCGATGAGCAGTTCTTC CASSGTGTSVDEQFF
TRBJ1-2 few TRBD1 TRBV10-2 TGCGCCAGCAGTGAGGAGGGCGGTGGGACAGGGGGCCATCTGGCGTATGGCTACACCTTC CASSEEGGGTGGHLAYGYTF
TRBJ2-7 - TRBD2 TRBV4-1 TGCGCCAGCAGCCGGGGGACTAGCGCCTACGAGCAGTACTTC CASSRGTSAYEQYF
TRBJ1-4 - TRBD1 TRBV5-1 TGCGCCAGCAGCCGGACAGGGGCAAGTCAAAATGAAAAACTGTTTTTT CASSRTGASQNEKLFF
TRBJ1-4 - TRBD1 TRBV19 TGTGCCACCCGGGACAGGGCGAATGAAAAACTGTTTTTT CATRDRANEKLFF
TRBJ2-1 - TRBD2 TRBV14 TGTGCCAGCAGCCAAGATGTGGGGGGGTCCTACAATGAGCAGTTCTTC CASSQDVGGSYNEQFF
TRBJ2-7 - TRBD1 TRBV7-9 TGTGCCAGCAGCTCCGGACAGGGGGACGAGCAGTACTTC CASSSGQGDEQYF
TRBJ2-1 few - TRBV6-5 TGTGCCAGCAGTTACCATCCGAGCTCCTACAATGAGCAGTTCTTC CASSYHPSSYNEQFF
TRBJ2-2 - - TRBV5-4 TGTGCCAGCAGCTTCCGATCGAGCACCGGGGAGCTGTTTTTT CASSFRSSTGELFF